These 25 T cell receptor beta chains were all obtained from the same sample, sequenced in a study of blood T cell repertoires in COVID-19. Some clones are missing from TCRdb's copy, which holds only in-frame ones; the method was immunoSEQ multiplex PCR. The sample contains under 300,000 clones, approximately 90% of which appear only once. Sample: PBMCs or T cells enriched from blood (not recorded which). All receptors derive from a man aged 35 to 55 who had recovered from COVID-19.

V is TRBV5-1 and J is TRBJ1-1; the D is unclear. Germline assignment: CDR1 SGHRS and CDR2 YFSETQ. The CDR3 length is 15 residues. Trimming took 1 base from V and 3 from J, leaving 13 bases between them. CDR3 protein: CASSLFGLQDTEAFF. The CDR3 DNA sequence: TGCGCCAGCAGCTTGTTCGGACTCCAGGACACTGAAGCTTTCTTT.

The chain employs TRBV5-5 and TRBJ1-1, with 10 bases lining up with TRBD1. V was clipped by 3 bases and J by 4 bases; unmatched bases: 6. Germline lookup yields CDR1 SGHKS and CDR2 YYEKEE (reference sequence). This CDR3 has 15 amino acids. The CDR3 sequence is CASSSGTGASTEAFF. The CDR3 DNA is TGTGCCAGCAGCTCCGGGACAGGGGCGAGCACTGAAGCTTTCTTT. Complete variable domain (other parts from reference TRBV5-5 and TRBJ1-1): DAGVTQSPTHLIKTRGQQVTLRCSPISGHKSVSWYQQVLGQGPQFIFQYYEKEERGRGNFPDRFSARQFPNYSSELNVNALLLGDSALYLCASSSGTGASTEAFFGQGTRLTVV.

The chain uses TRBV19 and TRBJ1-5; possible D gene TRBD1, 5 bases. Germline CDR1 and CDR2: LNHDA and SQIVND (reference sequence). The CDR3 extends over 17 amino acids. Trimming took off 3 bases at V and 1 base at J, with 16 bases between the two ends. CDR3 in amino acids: CASSISTASVSNQPQHF. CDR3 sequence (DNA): TGTGCCAGTAGTATTTCGACAGCCTCGGTAAGCAATCAGCCCCAGCATTTT.

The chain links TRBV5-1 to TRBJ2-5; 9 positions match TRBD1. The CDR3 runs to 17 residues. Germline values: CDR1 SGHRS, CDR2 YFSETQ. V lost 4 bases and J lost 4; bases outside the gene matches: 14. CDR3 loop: CASSAGSGTGSRETQYF. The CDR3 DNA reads TGCGCCAGCAGCGCCGGCTCGGGGACAGGGTCGAGAGAGACCCAGTACTTC.

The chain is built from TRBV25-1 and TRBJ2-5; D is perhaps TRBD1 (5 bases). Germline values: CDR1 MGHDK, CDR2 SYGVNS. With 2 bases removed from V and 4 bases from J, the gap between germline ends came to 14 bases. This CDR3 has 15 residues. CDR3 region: CASSEPGHVLETQYF. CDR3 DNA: TGTGCCAGCAGTGAACCTGGACACGTACTAGAGACCCAGTACTTC.

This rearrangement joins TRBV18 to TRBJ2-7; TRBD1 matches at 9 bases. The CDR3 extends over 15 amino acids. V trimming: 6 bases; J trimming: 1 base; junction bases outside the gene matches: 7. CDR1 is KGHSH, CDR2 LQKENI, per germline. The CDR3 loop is CASSSDRGASYEQYF. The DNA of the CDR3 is TGTGCCAGCTCTTCGGACAGGGGTGCGTCCTACGAGCAGTACTTC.

CDR3 in amino acids: CASSPWTSVEETQYF. CDR3 nucleotide sequence: TGTGCCAGCAGTCCATGGACTAGCGTGGAAGAGACCCAGTACTTC. This rearrangement joins TRBV27 to TRBJ2-5; 9 bases align to TRBD2. The CDR3 is 15 residues long. J lost 3 bases, V lost 5 bases, and 7 bases had no gene match. CDR1 and CDR2 from the germline V gene are MNHEY and SMNVEV (reference sequence).

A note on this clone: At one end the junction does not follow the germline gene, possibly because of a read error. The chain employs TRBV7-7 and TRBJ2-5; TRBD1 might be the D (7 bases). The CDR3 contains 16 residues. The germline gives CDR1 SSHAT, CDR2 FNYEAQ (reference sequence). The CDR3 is CASSLGGQPYQETQYF. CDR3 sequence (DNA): TGTGCTAGCAGCTTGGGGGGACAGCCCTACCAAGAGACCCAGTACTTC.

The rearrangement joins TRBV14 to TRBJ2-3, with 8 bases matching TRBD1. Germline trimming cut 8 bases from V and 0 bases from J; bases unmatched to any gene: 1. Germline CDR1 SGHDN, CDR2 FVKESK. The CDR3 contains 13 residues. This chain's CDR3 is CASRDRSTDTQYF. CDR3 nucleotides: TGTGCCAGCCGGGACAGGAGCACAGATACGCAGTATTTT.

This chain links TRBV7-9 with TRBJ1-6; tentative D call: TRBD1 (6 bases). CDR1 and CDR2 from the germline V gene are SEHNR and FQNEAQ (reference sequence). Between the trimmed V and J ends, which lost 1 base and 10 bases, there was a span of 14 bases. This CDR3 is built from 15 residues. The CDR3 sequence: CASSLVGRGPSPLHF. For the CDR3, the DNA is TGTGCCAGCAGCTTAGTCGGCAGGGGACCATCACCCCTCCACTTT.

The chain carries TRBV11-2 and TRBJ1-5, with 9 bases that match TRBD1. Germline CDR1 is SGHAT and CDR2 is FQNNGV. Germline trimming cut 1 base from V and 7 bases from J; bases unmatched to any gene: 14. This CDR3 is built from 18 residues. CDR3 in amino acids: CASSLGGQGLRLYQPQHF. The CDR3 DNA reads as TGTGCCAGCAGCTTAGGAGGACAGGGGTTACGCTTATACCAGCCCCAGCATTTT. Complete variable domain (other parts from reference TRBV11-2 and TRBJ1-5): EAGVAQSPRYKIIEKRQSVAFWCNPISGHATLYWYQQILGQGPKLLIQFQNNGVVDDSQLPKDRFSAERLKGVDSTLKIQPAKLEDSAVYLCASSLGGQGLRLYQPQHFGDGTRLSIL.

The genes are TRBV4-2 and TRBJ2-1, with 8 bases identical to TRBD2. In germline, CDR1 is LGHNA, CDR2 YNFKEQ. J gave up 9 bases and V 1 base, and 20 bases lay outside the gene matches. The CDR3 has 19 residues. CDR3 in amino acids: CASSQVRTSSGASTGEQFF. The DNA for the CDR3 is TGTGCCAGCAGCCAAGTTCGTACTAGTAGCGGGGCGTCCACGGGTGAGCAGTTCTTC.

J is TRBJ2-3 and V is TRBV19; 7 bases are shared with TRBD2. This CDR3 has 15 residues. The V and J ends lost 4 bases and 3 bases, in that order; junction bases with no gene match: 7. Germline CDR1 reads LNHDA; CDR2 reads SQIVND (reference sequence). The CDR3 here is CASSTGGEGTDTQYF. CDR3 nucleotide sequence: TGTGCCAGTAGTACGGGCGGGGAGGGAACAGATACGCAGTATTTT.

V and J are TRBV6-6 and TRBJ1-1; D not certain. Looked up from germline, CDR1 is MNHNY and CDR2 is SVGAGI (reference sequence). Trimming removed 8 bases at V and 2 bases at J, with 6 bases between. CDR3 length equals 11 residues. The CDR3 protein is CASQINTEAFF. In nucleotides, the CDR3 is TGTGCCAGCCAAATCAACACTGAAGCTTTCTTT.

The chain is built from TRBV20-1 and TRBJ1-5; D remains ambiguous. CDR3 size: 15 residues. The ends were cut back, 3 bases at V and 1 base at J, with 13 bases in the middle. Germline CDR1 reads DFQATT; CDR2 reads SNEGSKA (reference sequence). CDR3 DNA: TGCAGTGCTAGTCGGTTGAGGGTGAGCAATCAGCCCCAGCATTTT. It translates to CSASRLRVSNQPQHF.

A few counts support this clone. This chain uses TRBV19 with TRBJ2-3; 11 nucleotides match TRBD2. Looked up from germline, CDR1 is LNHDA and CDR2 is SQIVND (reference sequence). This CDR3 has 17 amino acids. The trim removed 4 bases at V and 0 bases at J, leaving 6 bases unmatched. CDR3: CASSNRIAGGSTDTQYF. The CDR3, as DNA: TGTGCCAGTAGTAACCGAATAGCGGGAGGGAGCACAGATACGCAGTATTTT. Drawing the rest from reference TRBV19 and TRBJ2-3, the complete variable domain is DGGITQSPKYLFRKEGQNVTLSCEQNLNHDAMYWYRQDPGQGLRLIYYSQIVNDFQKGDIAEGYSVSREKKESFPLTVTSAQKNPTAFYLCASSNRIAGGSTDTQYFGPGTRLTVL.

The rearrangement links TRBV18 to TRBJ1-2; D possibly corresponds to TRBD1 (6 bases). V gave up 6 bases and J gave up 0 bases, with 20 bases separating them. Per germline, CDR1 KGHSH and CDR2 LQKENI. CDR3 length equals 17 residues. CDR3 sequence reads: CASSPGGGAGANYGYTF. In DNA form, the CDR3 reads TGTGCCAGCTCGCCGGGGGGGGGCGCCGGAGCTAACTATGGCTACACCTTC. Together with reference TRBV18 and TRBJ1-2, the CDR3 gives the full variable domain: NAGVMQNPRHLVRRRGQEARLRCSPMKGHSHVYWYRQLPEEGLKFMVYLQKENIIDESGMPKERFSAEFPKEGPSILRIQQVVRGDSAAYFCASSPGGGAGANYGYTFGSGTRLTVV.

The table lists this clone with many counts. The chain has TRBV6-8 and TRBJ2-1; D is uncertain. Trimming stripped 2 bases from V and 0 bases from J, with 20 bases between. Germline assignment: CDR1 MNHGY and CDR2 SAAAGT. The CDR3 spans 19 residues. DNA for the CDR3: TGTGCCAGCAGTTACGACAACACACGCAACGCCTACTCCTACAATGAGCAGTTCTTC. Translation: CASSYDNTRNAYSYNEQFF.

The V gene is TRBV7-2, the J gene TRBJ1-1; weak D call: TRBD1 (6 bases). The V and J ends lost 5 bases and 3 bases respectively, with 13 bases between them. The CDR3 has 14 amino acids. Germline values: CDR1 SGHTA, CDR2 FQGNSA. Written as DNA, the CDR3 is TGTGCCAGCAGCCCGGGGGGGGCATACACTGAAGCTTTCTTT. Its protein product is CASSPGGAYTEAFF.

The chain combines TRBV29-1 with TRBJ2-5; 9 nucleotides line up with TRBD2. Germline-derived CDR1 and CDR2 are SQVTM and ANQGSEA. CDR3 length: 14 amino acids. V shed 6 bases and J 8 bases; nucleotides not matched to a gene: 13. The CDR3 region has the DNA TGCAGCGTCCACATGGGTAGCGGGAGAACAACCCAGTACTTC. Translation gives CSVHMGSGRTTQYF.

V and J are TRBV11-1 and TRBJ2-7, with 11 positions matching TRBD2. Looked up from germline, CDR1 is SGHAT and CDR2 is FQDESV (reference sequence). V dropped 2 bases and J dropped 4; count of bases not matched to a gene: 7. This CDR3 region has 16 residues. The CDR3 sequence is CASSLMTSGAIYEQYF. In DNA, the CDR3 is TGTGCCAGCAGCTTAATGACTAGCGGGGCTATATACGAGCAGTACTTC. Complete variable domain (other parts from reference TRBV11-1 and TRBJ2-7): EAEVAQSPRYKITEKSQAVAFWCDPISGHATLYWYRQILGQGPELLVQFQDESVVDDSQLPKDRFSAERLKGVDSTLKIQPAELGDSAMYLCASSLMTSGAIYEQYFGPGTRLTVT.

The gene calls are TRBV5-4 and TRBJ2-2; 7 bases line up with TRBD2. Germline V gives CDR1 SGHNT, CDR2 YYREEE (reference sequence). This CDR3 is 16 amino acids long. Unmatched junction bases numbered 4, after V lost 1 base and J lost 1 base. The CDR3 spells CASSLFLAVNTGELFF. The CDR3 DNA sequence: TGTGCCAGCAGCTTGTTTCTAGCGGTGAACACCGGGGAGCTGTTTTTT.

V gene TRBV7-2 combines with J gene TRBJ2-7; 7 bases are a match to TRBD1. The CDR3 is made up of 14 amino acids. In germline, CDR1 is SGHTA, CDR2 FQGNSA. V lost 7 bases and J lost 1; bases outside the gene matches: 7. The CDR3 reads CASTPQGQSYEQYF. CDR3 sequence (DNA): TGTGCCAGCACTCCCCAGGGACAGTCCTACGAGCAGTACTTC.

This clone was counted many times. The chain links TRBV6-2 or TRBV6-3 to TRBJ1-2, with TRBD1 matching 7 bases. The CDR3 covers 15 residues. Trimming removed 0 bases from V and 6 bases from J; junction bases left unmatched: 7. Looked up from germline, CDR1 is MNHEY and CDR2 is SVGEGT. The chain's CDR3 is CASSYSRTGSDGYTF. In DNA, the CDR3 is TGTGCCAGCAGTTACTCACGGACAGGTTCGGATGGCTACACCTTC.

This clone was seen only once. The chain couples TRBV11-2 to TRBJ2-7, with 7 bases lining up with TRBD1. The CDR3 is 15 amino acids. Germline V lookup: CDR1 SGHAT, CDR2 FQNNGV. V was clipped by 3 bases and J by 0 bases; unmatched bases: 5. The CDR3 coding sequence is TGTGCCAGCAGCTTTACGACAGGGAGCTCCTACGAGCAGTACTTC. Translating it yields CASSFTTGSSYEQYF.